This T cell receptor beta chain was recovered during a study of CD8 T cells in ankylosing spondylitis. Quantitative 5'-RACE with molecular barcodes was used to make the TCR beta libraries. TCRdb reprocessed the 5' RACE reads via MiXCR and lists one record per CDR3 protein. The table has about 750,000 distinct CDR3 sequences, 15% to 20% seen once. The CDR3 contains 14 residues. V shed 6 bases, J shed 9 bases, and the junction held 8 bases outside the gene matches. Germline V gene lookup returns CDR1 DFQATT and CDR2 SNEGSKA (reference sequence). The sample holds a few counts of this clonotype. What it binds is not known. Study-wide points: One TCR beta motif, made up of about 8 highly homologous variants, appeared characteristic of ankylosing spondylitis blood. Disease-linked clones reportedly concentrated significantly in matched ankylosing spondylitis synovial fluid. Before this, some motif variants had been reported in reactive arthritis synovial fluid and blood.

Sample: blood, either unsorted or a sorted T cell fraction (not recorded which). V usage is TRBV20-1 and J usage is TRBJ1-6; 10 bases are a match to TRBD1. The TCR sequence derives from a male donor with ankylosing spondylitis. The CDR3 DNA sequence: TGCAGTGCAAGGACCGGGACAGGGGCTTCACCCCTCCACTTT. It yields the protein CSARTGTGASPLHF.